This T cell receptor (beta chain) was sequenced for a study of blood T cell repertoires in COVID-19. Overall study context: Samples came from the United States, Italy and Spain, spanning acute and convalescent COVID-19. Sample material is recorded as cDNA or gDNA derived from T cells, B-cell-depleted T cells, or PBMCs.

Assay: immunoSEQ multiplex PCR; the TCRdb copy retains only in-frame clones and omits some. Of roughly 230,000 clones in the sample, approximately 83% were seen once. Germline lookup yields CDR1 LGHDT and CDR2 YNNKEL (reference sequence). With 4 bases clipped from V and 1 base from J, the junction kept 6 bases outside the gene matches. This CDR3 is built from 15 residues. This sequence was found in a human donor in a cohort sampled during active COVID-19. The specimen was peripheral blood. J is TRBJ1-2 and V is TRBV3-1 (or the pseudogene TRBV3-2), with TRBD1 matching over 7 bases. In DNA form, the CDR3 reads TGTGCCAGCAGCCCTTACCGGGACAGTAACTATGGCTACACCTTC. Residues: CASSPYRDSNYGYTF.